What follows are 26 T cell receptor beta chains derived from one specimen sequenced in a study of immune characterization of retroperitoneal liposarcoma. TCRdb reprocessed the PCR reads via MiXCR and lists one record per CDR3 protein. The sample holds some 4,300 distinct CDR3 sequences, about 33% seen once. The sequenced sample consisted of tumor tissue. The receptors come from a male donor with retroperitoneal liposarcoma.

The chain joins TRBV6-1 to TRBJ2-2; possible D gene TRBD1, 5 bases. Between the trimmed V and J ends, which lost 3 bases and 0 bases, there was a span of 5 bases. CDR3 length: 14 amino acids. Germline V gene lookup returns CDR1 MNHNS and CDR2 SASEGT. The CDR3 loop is CASSEGPNTGELFF. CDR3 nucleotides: TGTGCCAGCAGTGAGGGGCCGAACACCGGGGAGCTGTTTTTT.

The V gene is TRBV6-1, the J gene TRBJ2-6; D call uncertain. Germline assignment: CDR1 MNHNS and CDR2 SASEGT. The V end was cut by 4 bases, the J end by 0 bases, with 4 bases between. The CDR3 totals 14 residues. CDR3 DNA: TGTGCCAGCAGTGTTCACTCTGGGGCCAACGTCCTGACTTTC. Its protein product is CASSVHSGANVLTF.

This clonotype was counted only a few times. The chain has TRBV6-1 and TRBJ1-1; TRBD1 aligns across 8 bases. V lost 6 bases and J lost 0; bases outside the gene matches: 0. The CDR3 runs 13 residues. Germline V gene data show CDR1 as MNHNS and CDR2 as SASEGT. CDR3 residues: CASRTGVNTEAFF. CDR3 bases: TGTGCCAGCAGGACAGGGGTGAACACTGAAGCTTTCTTT.

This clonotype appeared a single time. The CDR3 is CASRDVYEQFF. For the CDR3, the DNA is TGCGCCAGCAGGGACGTCTATGAGCAGTTCTTC. The chain couples TRBV4-1 to TRBJ2-1, with no clear D. Germline values: CDR1 MGHRA, CDR2 YSYEKL. This CDR3 contains 11 residues. V lost 6 bases to trimming and J lost 8 bases, with 8 bases between them.

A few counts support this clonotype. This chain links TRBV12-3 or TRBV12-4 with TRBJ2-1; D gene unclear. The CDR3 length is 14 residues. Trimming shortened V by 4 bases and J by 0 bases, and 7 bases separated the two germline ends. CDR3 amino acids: CASSSTGSYNEQFF. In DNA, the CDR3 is TGTGCCAGCAGTTCGACTGGCTCCTACAATGAGCAGTTCTTC.

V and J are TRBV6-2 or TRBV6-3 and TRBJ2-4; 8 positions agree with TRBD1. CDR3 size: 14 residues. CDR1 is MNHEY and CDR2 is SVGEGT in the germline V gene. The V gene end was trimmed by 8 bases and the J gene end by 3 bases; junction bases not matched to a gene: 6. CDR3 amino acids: CASQSGQGKNIQYF. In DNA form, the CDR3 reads TGTGCCAGCCAATCTGGACAGGGCAAAAACATTCAGTACTTC.

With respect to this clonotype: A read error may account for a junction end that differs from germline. CDR3 residues: CASSLYRGSYNEQYF. The CDR3 DNA sequence: TGTGCCAGCAGCTTGTACAGGGGTTCCTACAATGAGCAGTACTTC. J is TRBJ2-5 and V is TRBV5-3; 7 bases agree with TRBD1. TRBV5-3 is an open reading frame whose function is uncertain. This CDR3 has 15 residues.

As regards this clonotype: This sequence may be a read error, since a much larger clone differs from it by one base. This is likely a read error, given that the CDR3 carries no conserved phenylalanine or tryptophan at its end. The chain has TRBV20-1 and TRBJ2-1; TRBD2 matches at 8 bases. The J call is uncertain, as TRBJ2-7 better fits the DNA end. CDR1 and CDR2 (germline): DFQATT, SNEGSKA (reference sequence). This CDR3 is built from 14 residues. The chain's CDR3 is CSARVRGGGYEQYL. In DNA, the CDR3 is TGCAGTGCTAGAGTCCGGGGGGGGGGCTACGAGCAGTACTTA.

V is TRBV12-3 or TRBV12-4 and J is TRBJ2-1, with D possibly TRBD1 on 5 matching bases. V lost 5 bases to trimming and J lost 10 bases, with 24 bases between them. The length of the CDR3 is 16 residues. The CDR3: CASSPNPPGLGYEQFF. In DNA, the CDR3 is TGTGCCAGCAGTCCCAACCCCCCAGGGCTCGGATACGAGCAGTTCTTC.

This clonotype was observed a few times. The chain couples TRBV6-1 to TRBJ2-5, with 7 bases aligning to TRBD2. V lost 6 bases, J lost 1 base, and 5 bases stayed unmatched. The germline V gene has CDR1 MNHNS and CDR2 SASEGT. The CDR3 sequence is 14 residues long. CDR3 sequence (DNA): TGTGCCAGCAGAGTATGGGGGGGCCAAGAGACCCAGTACTTC. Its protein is CASRVWGGQETQYF.

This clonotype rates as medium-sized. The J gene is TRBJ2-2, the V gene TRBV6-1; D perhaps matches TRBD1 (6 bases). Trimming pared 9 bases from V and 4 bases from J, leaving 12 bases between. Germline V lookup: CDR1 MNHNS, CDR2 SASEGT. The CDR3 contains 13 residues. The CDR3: CARPGQRTGELFF. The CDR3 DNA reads TGTGCCAGACCGGGACAACGCACCGGGGAGCTGTTTTTT.

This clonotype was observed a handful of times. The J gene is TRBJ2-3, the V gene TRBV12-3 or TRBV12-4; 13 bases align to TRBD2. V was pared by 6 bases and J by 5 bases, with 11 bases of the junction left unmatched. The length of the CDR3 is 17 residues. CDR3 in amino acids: CASSGGLAGESEDTQYF. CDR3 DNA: TGTGCCAGCAGCGGCGGACTAGCGGGAGAATCCGAAGATACGCAGTATTTT.

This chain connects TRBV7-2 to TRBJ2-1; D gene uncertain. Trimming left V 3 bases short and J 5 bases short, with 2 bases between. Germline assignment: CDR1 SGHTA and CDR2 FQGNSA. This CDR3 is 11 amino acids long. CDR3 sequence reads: CASSFHNEQFF. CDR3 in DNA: TGTGCCAGCAGCTTCCACAATGAGCAGTTCTTC.

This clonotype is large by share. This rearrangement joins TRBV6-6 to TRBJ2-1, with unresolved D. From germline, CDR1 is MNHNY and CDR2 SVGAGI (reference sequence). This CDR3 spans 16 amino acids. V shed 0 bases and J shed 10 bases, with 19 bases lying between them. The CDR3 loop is CASSYSAGPPSYEQFF. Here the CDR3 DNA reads TGTGCCAGCAGTTACTCTGCCGGCCCACCCTCCTACGAGCAGTTCTTC.

CDR3 sequence reads: CASSPRREENEQFF. CDR3 coding DNA: TGTGCCAGCAGCCCACGTCGAGAGGAAAATGAGCAGTTCTTC. The J gene is TRBJ2-1, the V gene TRBV11-2, with D unresolved. V was cut by 5 bases and J by 7 bases, with 15 bases left in between. Germline values: CDR1 SGHAT, CDR2 FQNNGV. The CDR3 consists of 14 residues.

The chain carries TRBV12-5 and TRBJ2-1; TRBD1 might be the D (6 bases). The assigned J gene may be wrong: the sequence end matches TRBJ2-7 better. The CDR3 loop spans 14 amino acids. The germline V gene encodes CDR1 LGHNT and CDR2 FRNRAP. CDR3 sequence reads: CASGLSGRGSEQYF. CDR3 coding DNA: TGTGCTAGTGGTTTATCGGGAAGGGGGAGTGAGCAGTACTTC.

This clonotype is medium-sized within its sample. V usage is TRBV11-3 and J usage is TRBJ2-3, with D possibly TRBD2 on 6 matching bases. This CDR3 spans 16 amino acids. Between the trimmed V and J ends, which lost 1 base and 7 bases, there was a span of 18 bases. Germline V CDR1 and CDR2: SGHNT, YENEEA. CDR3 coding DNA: TGTGCCAGCAGCTTAGGAGGGAGGACACATGGGAATACGCAGTATTTT. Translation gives CASSLGGRTHGNTQYF.

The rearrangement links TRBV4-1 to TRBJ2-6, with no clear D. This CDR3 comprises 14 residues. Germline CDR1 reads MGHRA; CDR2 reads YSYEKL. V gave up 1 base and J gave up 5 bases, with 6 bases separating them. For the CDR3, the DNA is TGCGCCAGCAGCCAAGGGGTCTGGGCCAACGTCCTGACTTTC. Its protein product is CASSQGVWANVLTF.

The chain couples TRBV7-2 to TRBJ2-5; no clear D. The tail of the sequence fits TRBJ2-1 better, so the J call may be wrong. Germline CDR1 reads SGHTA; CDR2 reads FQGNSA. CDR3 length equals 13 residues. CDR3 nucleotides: TGTGCCAGCAGCCGATCAGCAGTAGAGACCCAGTTCTTC. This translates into CASSRSAVETQFF.

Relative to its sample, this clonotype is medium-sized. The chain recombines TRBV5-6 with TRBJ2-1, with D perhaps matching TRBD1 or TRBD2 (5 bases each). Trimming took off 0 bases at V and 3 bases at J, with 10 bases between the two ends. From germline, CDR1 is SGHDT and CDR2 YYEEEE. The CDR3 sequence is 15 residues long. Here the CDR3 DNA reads TGTGCCAGCAGCTTGGTGGGACGGGTCTACAATGAGCAGTTCTTC. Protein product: CASSLVGRVYNEQFF.

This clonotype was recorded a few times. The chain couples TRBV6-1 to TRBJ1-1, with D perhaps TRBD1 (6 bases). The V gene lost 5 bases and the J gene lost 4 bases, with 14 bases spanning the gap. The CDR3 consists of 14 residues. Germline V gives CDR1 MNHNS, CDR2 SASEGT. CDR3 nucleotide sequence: TGTGCCAGCAGTCCTACAGGGCCATTCACTGAAGCTTTCTTT. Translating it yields CASSPTGPFTEAFF.

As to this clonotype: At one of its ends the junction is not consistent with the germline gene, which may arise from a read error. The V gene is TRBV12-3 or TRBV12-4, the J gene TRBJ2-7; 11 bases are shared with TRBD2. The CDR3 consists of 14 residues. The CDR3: CASSLAGGPGEQYF. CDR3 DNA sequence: TGTGCCAGCAGCTTAGCGGGAGGGCCGGGGGAGCAGTACTTC.

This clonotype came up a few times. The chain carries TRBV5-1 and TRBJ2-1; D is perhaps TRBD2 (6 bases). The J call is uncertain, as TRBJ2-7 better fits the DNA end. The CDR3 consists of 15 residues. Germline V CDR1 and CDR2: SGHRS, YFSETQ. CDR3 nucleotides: TGCGCCAGCAACCCCGGTCTCCGACTAGTTGACGAGCAGTACTTC. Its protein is CASNPGLRLVDEQYF.

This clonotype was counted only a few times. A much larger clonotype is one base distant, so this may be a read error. In nucleotides, the CDR3 is TGTGCCAGCAGCTTAGTTTCGGCCAGAAACAATGAGCAGTACTTC. Amino acids: CASSLVSARNNEQYF. V gene TRBV7-3 combines with J gene TRBJ2-1, with D unclear. The end of the DNA fits TRBJ2-7 better, so the J call may be wrong. Per the germline V gene, CDR1 is SGHTA and CDR2 is FQGTGA. This CDR3 has 15 amino acids.

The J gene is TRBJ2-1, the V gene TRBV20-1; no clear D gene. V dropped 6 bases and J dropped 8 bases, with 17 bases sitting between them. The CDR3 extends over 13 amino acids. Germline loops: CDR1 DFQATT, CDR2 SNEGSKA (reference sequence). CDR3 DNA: TGCAGTGCCCCTTCTGGATCTTGGGATGAGCAGTTCTTC. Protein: CSAPSGSWDEQFF.

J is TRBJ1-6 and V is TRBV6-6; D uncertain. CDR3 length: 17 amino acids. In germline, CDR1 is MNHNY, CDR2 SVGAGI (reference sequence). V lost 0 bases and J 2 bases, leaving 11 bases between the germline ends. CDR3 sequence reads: CASSYSERDPYNSPLHF. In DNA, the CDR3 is TGTGCCAGCAGTTACTCCGAAAGGGATCCCTATAATTCACCCCTCCACTTT.